This TCR beta chain originates from a study of T cell responses to AZD1222 COVID-19 vaccine. This clone has a single count. Profiled with immunoSEQ multiplex PCR; TCRdb holds only in-frame clones, not every one. The sample includes about 270,000 clones, almost 95% of them seen just once. Pooled samples include second doses given at about 4 or 12 weeks. The CDR3 length is 13 residues. V shed 2 bases, J shed 7 bases, and the junction held 2 bases outside the gene matches. Germline V gene lookup returns CDR1 WNHNN and CDR2 SYGVQD (reference sequence). The sequence came from an adult who received the AZD1222 COVID-19 vaccine. The material sequenced was peripheral blood, taken 28 days after the second AZD1222 dose. This sequence joins TRBV10-1 and TRBJ2-1, with 7 bases identical to TRBD1. The CDR3 is CASSEQGVNEQFF. The CDR3 DNA sequence: TGCGCCAGCAGTGAGCAGGGGGTGAATGAGCAGTTCTTC.